The 10 T cell receptor beta chains listed next were all sequenced from one sample in a study of beta chain features in type 1 diabetes. The study reverse transcribed the entire isolated RNA, so it sequenced expressed TCRB transcripts. Some clones are missing from TCRdb's copy, which holds only in-frame ones; the method was immunoSEQ multiplex PCR. This table has 200,000 to 250,000 clones, about 9.3% appearing once. The sample was naive CD4+ T cells from blood. The source of these receptors is a woman under 30 in good health.

The J gene is TRBJ2-7, the V gene TRBV19; D is unresolved. This CDR3 is 15 amino acids long. V was trimmed by 5 bases and J by 0 bases, leaving 14 bases between them. The germline CDR1 and CDR2 sequences are LNHDA and SQIVND (reference sequence). CDR3 sequence: CASSWRKTGSYEQYF. As DNA, the CDR3 is TGTGCCAGTAGTTGGAGAAAAACGGGCTCCTACGAGCAGTACTTC.

This chain uses TRBV13 with TRBJ1-2, with 7 nucleotides matching TRBD1. J was trimmed by 4 bases and V by 4 bases; bases with no gene match: 3. This CDR3 is built from 13 residues. Germline CDR1 is PRHDT and CDR2 is FYEKMQ (reference sequence). CDR3 in amino acids: CASSSTGTYGYTF. CDR3 nucleotides: TGTGCCAGCAGCTCGACAGGGACCTATGGCTACACCTTC.

The chain links TRBV6-1 to TRBJ2-1, with 11 bases matching TRBD2. The length of the CDR3 is 15 residues. Germline CDR1 is MNHNS and CDR2 is SASEGT. Trimming removed 9 bases from V and 8 bases from J; junction bases left unmatched: 12. The CDR3 spells CASRLAGTPIHEQFF. CDR3 DNA: TGTGCCAGTAGACTAGCGGGGACTCCGATCCATGAGCAGTTCTTC.

This clone was recorded a few times. V is TRBV10-3 and J is TRBJ1-1; a possible D gene is TRBD1 (6 bases). V lost 5 bases and J 0 bases, leaving 10 bases between the germline ends. CDR3 length: 14 amino acids. The germline gives CDR1 ENHRY, CDR2 SYGVKD. For the CDR3, the DNA is TGTGCCATCAGTCAAGGACAGCTGAACACTGAAGCTTTCTTT. This codes for CAISQGQLNTEAFF.

The chain uses TRBV2 and TRBJ2-1, with D possibly being TRBD1 (6 bases). CDR1 SNHLY and CDR2 FYNNEI come from the germline V gene. Trimming removed 4 bases at V and 9 bases at J, with 13 bases between. This CDR3 is built from 13 residues. CDR3 residues: CASSGAQGAEQFF. CDR3 nucleotide sequence: TGTGCCAGCAGTGGCGCACAGGGTGCTGAGCAGTTCTTC.

This clone has just a few counts. The gene calls are TRBV13 and TRBJ1-3; TRBD1 agrees at 8 bases. The CDR3 contains 16 residues. Germline V gene lookup returns CDR1 PRHDT and CDR2 FYEKMQ (reference sequence). Germline trimming cut 4 bases from V and 1 base from J; bases unmatched to any gene: 6. This chain's CDR3 is CASSSWTGRSGNTIYF. DNA for the CDR3: TGTGCCAGCAGCTCCTGGACAGGGCGGTCTGGAAACACCATATATTTT.

This clone showed up just a few times. This chain links TRBV2 with TRBJ2-1, with 9 bases lining up with TRBD1. The CDR3 has 14 amino acids. V was clipped by 5 bases and J by 5 bases; unmatched bases: 4. Germline values: CDR1 SNHLY, CDR2 FYNNEI. The CDR3 coding sequence is TGTGCCAGCAGTTATGACAGGGGGAACAATGAGCAGTTCTTC. Protein sequence: CASSYDRGNNEQFF.

This clone was counted a few times. This chain links TRBV5-5 with TRBJ2-5; D is ambiguous. The CDR3 has 14 residues. The V gene lost 4 bases and the J gene lost 2 bases, with 12 bases spanning the gap. Germline lookup yields CDR1 SGHKS and CDR2 YYEKEE (reference sequence). This chain's CDR3 is CASSPPSTQETQYF. DNA of the CDR3: TGTGCCAGCAGCCCTCCTTCGACTCAAGAGACCCAGTACTTC. The whole variable domain, filled in from reference TRBV5-5 and TRBJ2-5, reads DAGVTQSPTHLIKTRGQQVTLRCSPISGHKSVSWYQQVLGQGPQFIFQYYEKEERGRGNFPDRFSARQFPNYSSELNVNALLLGDSALYLCASSPPSTQETQYFGPGTRLLVL.

This clone was found a few times. The chain uses TRBV5-4 and TRBJ2-2; D unclear. The CDR3 is 16 residues long. Per the germline V gene, CDR1 is SGHNT and CDR2 is YYREEE (reference sequence). V was shortened by 0 bases and J by 0 bases, with 9 bases between the two germline ends. The CDR3 loop reads CASSLGGGANTGELFF. The CDR3 coding sequence is TGTGCCAGCAGCTTGGGAGGCGGAGCGAACACCGGGGAGCTGTTTTTT.

CDR3 residues: CASSQPVEAGYTF. The CDR3 nucleotides read TGTGCCAGCAGCCAGCCCGTGGAGGCTGGCTACACCTTC. J is TRBJ1-2 and V is TRBV7-2, with no clear D. Germline CDR1 reads SGHTA; CDR2 reads FQGNSA. The CDR3 contains 13 residues. V lost 5 bases and J lost 7, with 14 bases in between.